The present entry profiles one T cell receptor beta chain with its context. Its antigen is still unknown. The sample comes from a study of response to subunit inactivated influenza vaccine. Study-wide points: Seasonal influenza vaccination, on each occasion, was suggested by the authors to recruit few new T cells.

TCRdb reanalysed the RT-PCR reads using MiXCR and keeps one entry per CDR3 protein. The sample has more than 450,000 distinct CDR3 sequences; about 10% are singletons. CDR3 length: 17 residues. V dropped 4 bases and J dropped 1; count of bases not matched to a gene: 8. Germline V gene lookup returns CDR1 SGHRS and CDR2 YFSETQ. V and J are TRBV5-1 and TRBJ1-5; 10 nucleotides match TRBD1. The source of this sequence is a man in his fifties who received an inactivated influenza vaccine. This specimen consisted of PBMCs from blood, obtained on the day of vaccination. CDR3 in DNA: TGCGCCAGCAGCCCCGGACAGGGGGACTGGAGCAATCAGCCCCAGCATTTT. It yields the protein CASSPGQGDWSNQPQHF.